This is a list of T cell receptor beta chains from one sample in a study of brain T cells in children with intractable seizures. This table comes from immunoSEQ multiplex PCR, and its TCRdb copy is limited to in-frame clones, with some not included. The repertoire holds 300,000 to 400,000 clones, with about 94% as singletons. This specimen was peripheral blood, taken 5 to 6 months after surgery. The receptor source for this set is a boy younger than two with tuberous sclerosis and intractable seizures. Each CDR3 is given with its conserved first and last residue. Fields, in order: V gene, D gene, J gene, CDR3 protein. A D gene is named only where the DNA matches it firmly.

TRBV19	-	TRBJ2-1	CASSIAVNEQFF
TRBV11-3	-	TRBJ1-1	CASSLEGDTEAFF
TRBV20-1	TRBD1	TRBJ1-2	CSAREQGEGAF
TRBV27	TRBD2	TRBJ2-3	CASSLGASGRIDTQYF
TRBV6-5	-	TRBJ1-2	CASRGVRGTRYGYTF
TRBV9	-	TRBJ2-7	CASSPSGFYEQYF
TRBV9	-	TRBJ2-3	CASTDETGILADTQYF
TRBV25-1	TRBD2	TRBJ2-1	CASSWRGGFNEQFF
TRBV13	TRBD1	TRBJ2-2	CASSLGDRAGELFF
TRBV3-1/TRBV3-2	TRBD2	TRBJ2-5	CASSTPSGVNAQYF
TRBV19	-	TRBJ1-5	CATGTLGNQPQHF
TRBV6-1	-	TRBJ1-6	CASSEYGQSSYNSPLHF
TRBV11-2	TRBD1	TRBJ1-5	CASSVTGQHQPQHF
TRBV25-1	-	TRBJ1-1	CASQEWGEAFF
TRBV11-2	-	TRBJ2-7	CASSLAPGHRYEQYF
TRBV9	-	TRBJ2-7	CASSPPGGPTGEQYF
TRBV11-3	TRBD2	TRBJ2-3	CASSLLGLAGWVDTQYF
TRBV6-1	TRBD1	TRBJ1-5	CASSGPSPGQGGNQPQHF
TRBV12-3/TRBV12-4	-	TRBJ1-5	CASSFGSPVARNF
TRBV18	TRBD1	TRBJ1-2	CASSLQGTIQNGYTF
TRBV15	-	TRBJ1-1	CATSSYTEAFF
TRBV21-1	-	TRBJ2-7	CATEEVSTYEQYF
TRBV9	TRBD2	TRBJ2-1	CASSVDSGSPYNEQFF
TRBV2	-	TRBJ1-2	CASSEGWGQGRGYGYTF
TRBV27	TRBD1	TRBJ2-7	CASSSRDRGLHEQYF
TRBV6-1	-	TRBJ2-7	CASSEAGTLSSYEQYF
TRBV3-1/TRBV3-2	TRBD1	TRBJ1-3	CASSRNRKGASGNTIYF
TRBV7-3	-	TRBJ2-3	CASSPGSGVGTDTQYF
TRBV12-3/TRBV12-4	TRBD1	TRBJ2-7	CASSYDRAYEQYF
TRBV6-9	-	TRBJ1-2	CASPTGDKCDYGYTF
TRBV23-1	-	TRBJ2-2	CASSPPRGFTGELFF
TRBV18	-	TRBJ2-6	CASSLQEPGANVLTF
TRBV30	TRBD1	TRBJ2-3	CAWMSRDRQYF
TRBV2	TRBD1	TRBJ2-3	CASTSGQASRTDTQYF
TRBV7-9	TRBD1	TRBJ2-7	CASSPRTGLTQYF
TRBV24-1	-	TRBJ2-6	CATSFRTSRSGANVLTF
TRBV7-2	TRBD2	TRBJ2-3	CASSLVGSGRAGDTQYF
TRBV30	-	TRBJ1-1	CAWSNTGPTEAFF
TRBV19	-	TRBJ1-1	CASTAPGSGLNTEAFF
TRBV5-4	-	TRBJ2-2	CASSFDTNTGELFF
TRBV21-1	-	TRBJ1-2	CASSKVRQGDFYGYTF